Each of the 31 T cell receptor beta chains below was sequenced from the same sample in a study of blood T cell repertoires in COVID-19. Generated by immunoSEQ multiplex PCR, the TCRdb table keeps only in-frame clones and is missing some. The sample has roughly 120,000 clones, 55% to 75% seen once. Sequenced: peripheral blood. These receptors came from a human donor with acute or convalescent COVID-19. The donor label of this sample is uncertain.

By share, this clone ranks as medium-sized. The chain links TRBV7-8 to TRBJ1-5, with D possibly being TRBD1 (5 bases). CDR1 is SGHVS and CDR2 is FQNEAQ in the germline V gene. The CDR3 runs to 13 residues. The V end lost 6 bases, the J end lost 0 bases, and 6 bases lay between the germline ends. CDR3 residues: CASRGDSNQPQHF. For the CDR3, the DNA is TGTGCCAGCAGAGGGGATAGCAATCAGCCCCAGCATTTT.

CDR3 coding DNA: TGTGCCAGCAGCCAAGTCAGCTCCTACGAGCAGTACTTC. It is translated as CASSQVSSYEQYF. The chain links TRBV4-2 to TRBJ2-7, with D hard to call. Trimming left V 1 base short and J 0 bases short, with 4 bases between. This CDR3 comprises 13 residues. CDR1 is LGHNA, CDR2 YNFKEQ, per germline.

The rearrangement joins TRBV12-5 to TRBJ1-5; D is ambiguous. Germline loops: CDR1 LGHNT, CDR2 FRNRAP. Trimming took 7 bases from V and 1 from J, leaving 8 bases between them. The CDR3 has 13 amino acids. CDR3 sequence reads: CASVSASNQPQHF. Here the CDR3 DNA reads TGTGCTAGTGTATCAGCGAGCAATCAGCCCCAGCATTTT.

This clone has more than one count but fewer than ten. The chain couples TRBV5-1 to TRBJ1-6; a weak D match, TRBD1 (6 bases). V gave up 4 bases and J gave up 9 bases, with 11 bases separating them. This CDR3 contains 13 residues. Germline values: CDR1 SGHRS, CDR2 YFSETQ. In DNA, the CDR3 is TGCGCCAGCAGCACCGGGACATTTTCACCCCTCCACTTT. Residues: CASSTGTFSPLHF.

This chain joins TRBV19 and TRBJ1-2, with 8 bases that match TRBD1. The CDR3 has 14 residues. Germline lookup yields CDR1 LNHDA and CDR2 SQIVND (reference sequence). J gave up 4 bases and V 9 bases, and 10 bases lay outside the gene matches. CDR3 region: CASQPGGSGYGYTF. CDR3 sequence (DNA): TGTGCCAGCCAACCAGGGGGCTCTGGCTATGGCTACACCTTC.

The rearrangement uses TRBV5-1 and TRBJ2-1; D might be TRBD1 (6 bases). The CDR3 is 14 residues long. Germline CDR1 and CDR2: SGHRS and YFSETQ. V was pared by 1 base and J by 5 bases, with 10 bases between. The CDR3 region has the DNA TGCGCCAGCAGCTTGCCTAGGGGGAACAATGAGCAGTTCTTC. Protein: CASSLPRGNNEQFF.

This clone was seen once. V gene TRBV2 combines with J gene TRBJ1-1; TRBD1 might be the D (6 bases). The germline V gene has CDR1 SNHLY and CDR2 FYNNEI. This CDR3 is built from 13 residues. Trimming took 4 bases from V and 3 from J, leaving 9 bases between them. This CDR3 reads CASSVHRDTEAFF. CDR3 in DNA: TGTGCCAGCAGTGTCCACAGGGACACTGAAGCTTTCTTT.

The CDR3 DNA follows: TGTGCCAGCAGCTCTCGGGAGCGGTCCCAAGAGACCCAGTACTTC. Translated, it gives CASSSRERSQETQYF. This sequence joins TRBV13 and TRBJ2-5; weak D call: TRBD2 (6 bases). The CDR3 runs to 15 residues. The germline V and J ends were trimmed by 4 bases and 1 base, with 13 bases remaining between them. Germline CDR1 PRHDT, CDR2 FYEKMQ (reference sequence).

The CDR3: CASSDSGGLNTGELFF. The CDR3 coding sequence is TGTGCCAGCAGCGATAGCGGGGGGCTGAACACCGGGGAGCTGTTTTTT. The chain recombines TRBV9 with TRBJ2-2, with TRBD2 matching over 10 bases. This CDR3 has 16 amino acids. From germline, CDR1 is SGDLS and CDR2 YYNGEE. Trimming at V came to 3 bases and at J to 1 base, leaving 3 bases not matched to a gene.

V usage is TRBV5-5 and J usage is TRBJ2-6, with D perhaps matching TRBD1 (6 bases). Trimming shortened V by 4 bases and J by 1 base, and 15 bases separated the two germline ends. CDR3 size: 17 residues. The germline CDR1 and CDR2 sequences are SGHKS and YYEKEE (reference sequence). The CDR3 DNA reads as TGTGCCAGCAGCCCGGACAGCCTCCTTTCTGGGGCCAACGTCCTGACTTTC. It codes for CASSPDSLLSGANVLTF.

The chain combines TRBV5-1 with TRBJ2-2, with D perhaps matching TRBD1 (7 bases). Per the germline V gene, CDR1 is SGHRS and CDR2 is YFSETQ. Trimming took off 4 bases at V and 7 bases at J, with 14 bases between the two ends. The CDR3 extends over 14 amino acids. The CDR3 reads CASSGGTAHGELFF. CDR3 sequence (DNA): TGCGCCAGCAGCGGAGGGACAGCGCACGGGGAGCTGTTTTTT. Based on the CDR3 plus reference TRBV5-1 and TRBJ2-2, the full variable domain is KAGVTQTPRYLIKTRGQQVTLSCSPISGHRSVSWYQQTPGQGLQFLFEYFSETQRNKGNFPGRFSGRQFSNSRSEMNVSTLELGDSALYLCASSGGTAHGELFFGEGSRLTVL.

The chain links TRBV11-2 to TRBJ2-7; 9 nucleotides agree with TRBD1. In germline, CDR1 is SGHAT, CDR2 FQNNGV. This CDR3 is 15 amino acids long. With 6 bases clipped from V and 2 bases from J, the junction kept 8 bases outside the gene matches. The CDR3 DNA is TGTGCCAGCAGTCTACAGGGGGCCTCACCCTACGAGCAGTACTTC. This encodes CASSLQGASPYEQYF.

The rearrangement links TRBV3-1 (or the pseudogene TRBV3-2) to TRBJ2-3; D remains ambiguous. The V end lost 0 bases, the J end lost 5 bases, and 6 bases lay between the germline ends. The CDR3 covers 13 residues. Germline V gives CDR1 LGHDT, CDR2 YNNKEL (reference sequence). The DNA for the CDR3 is TGTGCCAGCAGCCAAGATCTTGTAGATACGCAGTATTTT. It encodes CASSQDLVDTQYF.

This clone was seen a handful of times. The rearrangement links TRBV3-1 (or the pseudogene TRBV3-2) to TRBJ1-3, with no clear D. The CDR3 totals 13 residues. Germline CDR1 is LGHDT and CDR2 is YNNKEL (reference sequence). V lost 1 base to trimming and J lost 4 bases, with 5 bases between them. This CDR3 is CASSQVRGNTIYF. CDR3 DNA sequence: TGTGCCAGCAGCCAAGTGCGGGGAAACACCATATATTTT.

The J gene is TRBJ2-3, the V gene TRBV6-5, with D perhaps TRBD1 (6 bases). The CDR3 runs to 15 residues. Germline V gene data show CDR1 as MNHEY and CDR2 as SVGAGI. V was clipped by 6 bases and J by 0 bases, with 13 bases between them. The CDR3 loop reads CASSEGVSSTDTQYF. CDR3 coding DNA: TGTGCCAGCAGCGAGGGGGTTTCTAGCACAGATACGCAGTATTTT.

This chain uses TRBV27 with TRBJ1-6, with D possibly matching TRBD1 (6 bases). The CDR3 length is 13 residues. Looked up from germline, CDR1 is MNHEY and CDR2 is SMNVEV (reference sequence). Trimming took off 5 bases at V and 14 bases at J, with 16 bases between the two ends. The CDR3 DNA reads as TGTGCCAGCAGTCTGGACAGAAGAGGGGCCCTCCACTTT. The encoded protein is CASSLDRRGALHF.

The chain recombines TRBV5-1 with TRBJ1-4; TRBD1 aligns across 7 bases. The CDR3 is 15 residues long. V shed 4 bases and J 8 bases; nucleotides not matched to a gene: 11. Germline CDR1 and CDR2: SGHRS and YFSETQ. The CDR3 reads CASSVKTGPTEKLFF. CDR3 bases: TGCGCCAGCAGCGTTAAGACAGGGCCCACGGAAAAACTGTTTTTT.

The J gene is TRBJ1-4, the V gene TRBV4-1; D is perhaps TRBD1 (6 bases). The CDR3 has 16 residues. V shed 2 bases and J shed 7 bases, with 17 bases lying between them. Germline assignment: CDR1 MGHRA and CDR2 YSYEKL. CDR3 amino acids: CASSQSQGILIEKLFF. The CDR3 DNA follows: TGCGCCAGCAGCCAAAGTCAGGGGATTCTGATTGAAAAACTGTTTTTT.

The chain couples TRBV30 to TRBJ1-1; D is perhaps TRBD1 (6 bases). This CDR3 comprises 15 residues. Trimming shortened V by 3 bases and J by 5 bases, and 19 bases separated the two germline ends. Germline CDR1 reads GTSNPN; CDR2 reads SVGIG (reference sequence). CDR3 residues: CAWRPRGGFVTEAFF. In DNA form, the CDR3 reads TGTGCCTGGAGACCTAGAGGGGGATTTGTAACTGAAGCTTTCTTT.

V and J are TRBV7-8 and TRBJ1-1; D is perhaps TRBD1 (6 bases). This CDR3 spans 14 amino acids. Germline CDR1 is SGHVS and CDR2 is FQNEAQ. V was trimmed by 7 bases and J by 5 bases, leaving 17 bases between them. The CDR3 DNA reads TGTGCCAGCACCTGGGGGGGCGCGCGGACTGAAGCTTTCTTT. Protein product: CASTWGGARTEAFF.

The V and J genes are TRBV10-2 and TRBJ2-5; TRBD2 matches at 9 bases. This CDR3 spans 17 amino acids. The germline V gene encodes CDR1 WSHSY and CDR2 SAAADI. The trim removed 7 bases at V and 4 bases at J, leaving 16 bases unmatched. The CDR3 sequence is CASNPSHGGGAVETQYF. In DNA form, the CDR3 reads TGCGCCAGCAACCCATCCCATGGCGGGGGGGCCGTAGAGACCCAGTACTTC.

This clone occurred many times. The chain combines TRBV6-5 with TRBJ1-2, with 11 bases fitting TRBD1. The germline CDR1 and CDR2 sequences are MNHEY and SVGAGI. J was trimmed by 4 bases and V by 2 bases; bases with no gene match: 6. This CDR3 comprises 16 residues. DNA for the CDR3: TGTGCCAGCAGTTACGTGCGGACAGGGGGCGGCTATGGCTACACCTTC. It codes for CASSYVRTGGGYGYTF.

The gene calls are TRBV7-9 and TRBJ2-1; maybe TRBD2 (5 bases). The ends were cut back, 5 bases at V and 12 bases at J, with 26 bases in the middle. This CDR3 spans 16 amino acids. Per the germline V gene, CDR1 is SEHNR and CDR2 is FQNEAQ (reference sequence). CDR3 nucleotides: TGTGCCAGCAGCCGTAACGCACGGACGGGCCTTGGAGGGCAGTTCTTC. The encoded protein is CASSRNARTGLGGQFF.

This chain joins TRBV5-4 and TRBJ1-2; possibly TRBD1 for D (6 bases). CDR3 length: 13 residues. Trimming left V 5 bases short and J 7 bases short, with 15 bases between. Per the germline V gene, CDR1 is SGHNT and CDR2 is YYREEE (reference sequence). In nucleotides, the CDR3 is TGTGCCAGCAGTCTGGGGGCTGTCACTGGCTACACCTTC. Translation gives CASSLGAVTGYTF. Full variable domain (rest looked up from reference TRBV5-4 and TRBJ1-2): ETGVTQSPTHLIKTRGQQVTLRCSSQSGHNTVSWYQQALGQGPQFIFQYYREEENGRGNFPPRFSGLQFPNYSSELNVNALELDDSALYLCASSLGAVTGYTFGSGTRLTVV.

This chain joins TRBV28 and TRBJ1-5; D is unresolved. CDR3 length: 14 residues. V was cut by 3 bases and J by 1 base, with 7 bases left in between. From germline, CDR1 is MDHEN and CDR2 SYDVKM. CDR3 sequence: CASSLPESNQPQHF. In DNA form, the CDR3 reads TGTGCCAGCAGTTTGCCGGAGAGCAATCAGCCCCAGCATTTT.

The J gene is TRBJ2-7, the V gene TRBV14; tentatively, D is TRBD1 (6 bases). The length of the CDR3 is 17 residues. V shed 0 bases and J shed 4 bases, with 19 bases lying between them. CDR1 is SGHDN and CDR2 is FVKESK in the germline V gene. The CDR3 nucleotides are TGTGCCAGCAGCCAAGAAGCACCCGGGCAGGGGCCGTACGAGCAGTACGTC. Translating gives CASSQEAPGQGPYEQYV.

This chain connects TRBV6-1 to TRBJ1-5, with D tentatively TRBD1 (6 bases). This CDR3 is 16 amino acids long. Germline CDR1 is MNHNS and CDR2 is SASEGT. Deletions cut 2 bases from V and 0 bases from J, with 11 bases between. DNA for the CDR3: TGTGCCAGCAGTGAATTTGCAGGGGATAGCAATCAGCCCCAGCATTTT. Its translation: CASSEFAGDSNQPQHF.

The rearrangement links TRBV5-5 to TRBJ1-2; 8 bases align to TRBD1. CDR3 size: 15 residues. Germline lookup yields CDR1 SGHKS and CDR2 YYEKEE (reference sequence). Losses at the gene ends were 5 bases for V and 0 bases for J; bases not matched to a gene: 6. The CDR3 DNA reads TGTGCCAGCAGGTTCGACAGGGGAGCTAACTATGGCTACACCTTC. Translated, it gives CASRFDRGANYGYTF.

The genes are TRBV10-3 and TRBJ1-1; perhaps TRBD1 as D (5 bases). Trimming left V 8 bases short and J 3 bases short, with 7 bases between. The germline gives CDR1 ENHRY, CDR2 SYGVKD. The CDR3 contains 11 residues. The DNA of the CDR3 is TGTGCCATCGCCAGGGACACTGAAGCTTTCTTT. Its translation is CAIARDTEAFF.

This clone was picked up a small number of times. This chain uses TRBV4-1 with TRBJ1-4; no firm D call. This CDR3 is built from 16 residues. In germline, CDR1 is MGHRA, CDR2 YSYEKL. V shed 1 base and J shed 0 bases, with 9 bases lying between them. CDR3 nucleotides: TGCGCCAGCAGCCAAGCGGGAGTTGCAACTAATGAAAAACTGTTTTTT. Protein sequence: CASSQAGVATNEKLFF.

This clone was detected ten times or more. The sample contains more than one DNA sequence encoding this CDR3. The rearrangement joins TRBV18 to TRBJ1-1; 8 positions agree with TRBD1. Germline V gives CDR1 KGHSH, CDR2 LQKENI. The CDR3 runs to 15 residues. Trimming removed 0 bases from V and 5 bases from J; junction bases left unmatched: 5. The CDR3 region is CASSPPNRGGTEAFF. As DNA, the CDR3 is TGTGCCAGCTCACCACCGAACAGGGGGGGAACTGAAGCTTTCTTT.